This entry lists 7 T cell receptor beta chains sequenced from one sample in a study of CD8 T cells in ankylosing spondylitis. TCRdb ran MiXCR on the 5' RACE reads and lists one entry per CDR3 protein. The sample consists of some 240,000 distinct CDR3 sequences, 8.6% of them appearing once. The sequencing input was blood, either unsorted or a sorted T cell fraction (not recorded which). The receptor set was obtained from a male donor with ankylosing spondylitis or in good health (not recorded which).

There are a few counts of this clonotype. The chain is built from TRBV28 and TRBJ2-7, with 10 bases lining up with TRBD2. Germline values: CDR1 MDHEN, CDR2 SYDVKM. V lost 7 bases and J lost 2; bases outside the gene matches: 8. This CDR3 comprises 15 residues. CDR3 loop: CASTLAAGGPYEQYF. As DNA, the CDR3 is TGTGCCAGCACCCTAGCAGCGGGAGGGCCCTACGAGCAGTACTTC.

This clonotype was seen repeatedly, ten times or more. This chain joins TRBV28 and TRBJ2-7; D remains unclear. Between the trimmed V and J ends, which lost 3 bases and 9 bases, there was a span of 12 bases. The germline gives CDR1 MDHEN, CDR2 SYDVKM. CDR3 length equals 12 residues. CDR3 coding DNA: TGTGCCAGCAGTTTTACTTCTTTAGTGCAGTACTTC. Protein: CASSFTSLVQYF.

There are many counts of this clonotype. The CDR3 region has the DNA TGCGCCAGCAGCTCGACCGGACAGGGATTGAACGGAAACACCATATATTTT. Its translation: CASSSTGQGLNGNTIYF. The chain couples TRBV5-1 to TRBJ1-3; 8 bases match TRBD1. CDR3 length: 17 amino acids. J was trimmed by 4 bases and V by 3 bases; bases with no gene match: 12. Germline assignment: CDR1 SGHRS and CDR2 YFSETQ.

This clonotype was seen repeatedly, ten times or more. The V gene is TRBV6-1, the J gene TRBJ2-4, with D unclear. This CDR3 contains 15 residues. The V end was cut by 5 bases, the J end by 0 bases, with 11 bases between. In germline, CDR1 is MNHNS, CDR2 SASEGT. For the CDR3, the DNA is TGTGCCAGCAGTCCCCTGAGGATAGCCAAAAACATTCAGTACTTC. Amino acid sequence: CASSPLRIAKNIQYF.

This clonotype has ten or more counts. The chain uses TRBV7-2 and TRBJ2-2; 9 positions agree with TRBD2. Germline CDR1 and CDR2: SGHTA and FQGNSA. This CDR3 spans 15 amino acids. Trimming removed 5 bases from V and 5 bases from J; junction bases left unmatched: 6. As DNA, the CDR3 is TGTGCCAGCAGCCTCTGGACTAGCGCAACCGGGGAGCTGTTTTTT. Its translation is CASSLWTSATGELFF. The entire variable domain, with the rest obtained from reference TRBV7-2 and TRBJ2-2, is as follows: GAGVSQSPSNKVTEKGKDVELRCDPISGHTALYWYRQSLGQGLEFLIYFQGNSAPDKSGLPSDRFSAERTGGSVSTLTIQRTQQEDSAVYLCASSLWTSATGELFFGEGSRLTVL.

This clonotype was seen at least ten times. The CDR3 loop is CSARPGSPTDTQYF. CDR3 sequence (DNA): TGCAGTGCTCGCCCGGGTAGCCCCACAGATACGCAGTATTTT. This chain connects TRBV20-1 to TRBJ2-3; D call uncertain. CDR1 is DFQATT and CDR2 is SNEGSKA in the germline V gene (reference sequence). The CDR3 totals 14 residues. Trimming cost V 5 bases and J 2 bases, with 14 bases left between them.

This clonotype was detected many times. The V gene is TRBV5-1, the J gene TRBJ2-1, with 8 bases aligning to TRBD2. The trim removed 0 bases at V and 8 bases at J, leaving 10 bases unmatched. The length of the CDR3 is 16 residues. The germline CDR1 and CDR2 sequences are SGHRS and YFSETQ. The CDR3 nucleotides read TGCGCCAGCAGCTTGGTTCCAGCGGGGGAAGGTTATGAGCAGTTCTTC. It translates to CASSLVPAGEGYEQFF.